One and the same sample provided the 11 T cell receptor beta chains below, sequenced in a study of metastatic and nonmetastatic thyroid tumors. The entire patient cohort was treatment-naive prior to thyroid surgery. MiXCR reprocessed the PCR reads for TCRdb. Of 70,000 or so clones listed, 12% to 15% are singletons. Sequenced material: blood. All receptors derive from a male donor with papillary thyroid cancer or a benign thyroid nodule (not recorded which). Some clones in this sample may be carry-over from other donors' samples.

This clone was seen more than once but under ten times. The CDR3 sequence: CASRMRGQKNTEAFF. In DNA form, the CDR3 reads TGTGCCAGCAGAATGAGGGGACAGAAGAACACTGAAGCTTTCTTT. The rearrangement links TRBV6-1 to TRBJ1-1; TRBD1 matches at 7 bases. The CDR3 covers 15 residues. Germline assignment: CDR1 MNHNS and CDR2 SASEGT. V shed 6 bases and J 1 base; nucleotides not matched to a gene: 8.

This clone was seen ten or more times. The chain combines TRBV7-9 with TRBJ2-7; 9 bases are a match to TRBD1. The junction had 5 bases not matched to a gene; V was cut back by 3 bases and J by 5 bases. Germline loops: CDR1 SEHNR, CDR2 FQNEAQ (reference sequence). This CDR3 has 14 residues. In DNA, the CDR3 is TGTGCCAGCAGCTTGGGGACAGGGACCCACGAGCAGTACTTC. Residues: CASSLGTGTHEQYF.

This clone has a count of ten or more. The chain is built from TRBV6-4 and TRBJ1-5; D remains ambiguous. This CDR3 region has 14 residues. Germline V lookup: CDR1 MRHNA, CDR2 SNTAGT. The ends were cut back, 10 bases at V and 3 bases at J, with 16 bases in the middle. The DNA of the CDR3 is TGTGCCACACCCGTAGGACGCTTCAATCAGCCCCAGCATTTT. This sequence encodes CATPVGRFNQPQHF.

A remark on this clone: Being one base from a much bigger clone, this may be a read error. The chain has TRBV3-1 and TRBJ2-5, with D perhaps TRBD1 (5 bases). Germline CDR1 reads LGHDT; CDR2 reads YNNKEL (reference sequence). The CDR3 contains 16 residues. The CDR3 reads CTSSQRRRGCLGTQYF. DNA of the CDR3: TGTACCAGCAGCCAAAGGCGTAGGGGATGTTTGGGGACCCAGTACTTC.

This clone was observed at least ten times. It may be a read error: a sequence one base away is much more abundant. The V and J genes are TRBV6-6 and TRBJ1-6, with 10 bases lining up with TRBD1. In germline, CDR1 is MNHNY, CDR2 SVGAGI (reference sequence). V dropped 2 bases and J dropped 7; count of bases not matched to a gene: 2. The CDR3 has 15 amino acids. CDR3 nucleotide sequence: TGTGCCAGCAGTTACGGGACAGGGGAAAATTCACCCCTCCACTTT. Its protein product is CASSYGTGENSPLHF.

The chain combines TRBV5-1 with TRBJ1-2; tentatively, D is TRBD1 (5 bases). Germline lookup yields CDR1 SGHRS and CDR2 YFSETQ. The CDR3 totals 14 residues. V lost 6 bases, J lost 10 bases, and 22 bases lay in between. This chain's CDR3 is CASKESGHGSDYTF. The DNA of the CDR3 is TGCGCCAGCAAAGAGTCGGGGCATGGGAGTGACTACACCTTC.

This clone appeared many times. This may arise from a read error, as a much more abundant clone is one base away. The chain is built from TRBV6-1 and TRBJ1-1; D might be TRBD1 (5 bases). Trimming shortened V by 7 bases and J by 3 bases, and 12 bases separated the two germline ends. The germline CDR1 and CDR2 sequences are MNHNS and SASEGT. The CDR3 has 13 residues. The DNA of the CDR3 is TGTGCCAGCATCCCCTTGGGGGACACTGAAGCTTTCTTT. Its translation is CASIPLGDTEAFF.

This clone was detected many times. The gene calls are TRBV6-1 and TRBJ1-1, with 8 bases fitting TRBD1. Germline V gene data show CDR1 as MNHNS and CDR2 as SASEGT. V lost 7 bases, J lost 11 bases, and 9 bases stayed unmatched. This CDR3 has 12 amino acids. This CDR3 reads CASKSSRGLAFF. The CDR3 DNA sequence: TGTGCCAGCAAGAGCTCCAGGGGGCTCGCTTTCTTT.

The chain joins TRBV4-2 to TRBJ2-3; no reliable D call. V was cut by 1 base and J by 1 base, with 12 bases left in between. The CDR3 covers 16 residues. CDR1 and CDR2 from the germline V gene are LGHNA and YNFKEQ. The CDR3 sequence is CASSQGVGTGTDTQYF. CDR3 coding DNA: TGTGCCAGCAGCCAAGGGGTCGGTACCGGCACAGATACGCAGTATTTT.

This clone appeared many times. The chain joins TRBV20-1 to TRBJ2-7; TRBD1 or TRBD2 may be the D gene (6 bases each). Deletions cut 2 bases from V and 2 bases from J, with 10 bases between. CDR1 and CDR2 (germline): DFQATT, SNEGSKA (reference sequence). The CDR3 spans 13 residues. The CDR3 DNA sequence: TGCAGTGCTAGATACGGGGGCGCCTACGAGCAGTACGTC. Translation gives CSARYGGAYEQYV.

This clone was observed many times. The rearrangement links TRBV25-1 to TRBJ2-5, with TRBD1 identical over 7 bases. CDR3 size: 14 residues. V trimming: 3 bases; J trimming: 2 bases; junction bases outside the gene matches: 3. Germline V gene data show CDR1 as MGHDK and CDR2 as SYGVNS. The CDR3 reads CASSEGQTQETQYF. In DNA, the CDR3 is TGTGCCAGCAGTGAGGGACAGACGCAAGAGACCCAGTACTTC.